The rows below give T cell receptor beta chains drawn from one sample of a study of cytomegalovirus exposure and HLA in healthy donors. Sequenced by immunoSEQ multiplex PCR; TCRdb stores in-frame clones only, minus some. The repertoire has approximately 150,000 clones, roughly 84% of them found once; the top ten carry roughly 10%. The sample taken for sequencing was PBMCs. Source of these receptors: a man aged 25 to 40 in good health and CMV-seropositive. Each CDR3 is given with its conserved first and last residue. The D gene is left open where the match is weak. Size is omitted from some rows. Given values are once, few, many or a class for expanded clones.

v_call d_call clone_size cdr3_aa
TRBV5-4 - - CASSLHQSDEQFF
TRBV9 TRBD1 - CASSVRGGDRGSEKLFF
TRBV15 - - CATSRAEIYNEQFF
TRBV7-9 - - CASSLGVTYEQYF
TRBV20-1 TRBD2 - CSAFSGKQQFF
TRBV7-2 TRBD1 - CASSEWTGLGYTF
TRBV6-5 TRBD1 - CASSSGGTEQFF
TRBV6-6 TRBD2 - CASSNERRGSGDEQFF
TRBV15 - - CATSTTEKDTLGYEQYF
TRBV30 TRBD1 - CAWSNPGTGGFETQYF
TRBV7-2 - - CASSLDDYSNQPQHF
TRBV6-1 TRBD1 - CASSEAAGTGVQPQHF
TRBV6-6 - - CASSSSGELFF
TRBV7-6 - - CASSSPIGGDSSGNTIYF
TRBV30 TRBD1 few CAWSRTGYEQYF
TRBV11-3 TRBD1 once CASSPGTGWNTGELFF
TRBV27 TRBD1 - CASRTGGAVGELFF
TRBV7-3 TRBD1 - CASSPGQAYYEQYF
TRBV28 TRBD2 - CASSLAGGPHEQFF
TRBV10-3 - - CAISGSAAPYEQYF
TRBV5-6 - - CASSLMADYGYTF
TRBV7-9 TRBD1 - CASSNDRGSYNEQFF
TRBV10-3 - few CAISEESSLDEQYF
TRBV9 TRBD1 - CASSVTGMNTEAFF
TRBV27 - - CASRGGDTQYF
TRBV11-2 - - CASSLPKEQISYEQYF
TRBV18 TRBD1 - CASSLETGGGNEQYF
TRBV30 - - CAWSLTGTEAFF
TRBV25-1 TRBD2 - CASSEVGSGTDEQFF
TRBV6-6 TRBD1 - CASSYLGQGNEQYF
TRBV9 - - CASSVGSISYEQYF
TRBV5-1 - - CASSLLTRSDTQYF
TRBV4-1 - - CASSSFYRDETQYF
TRBV10-1 TRBD2 - CASSASAGSSYEQYF
TRBV27 TRBD1 - CASRLGTGVETQYF
TRBV7-2 - many CASSPNLRRAPYNEQFF
TRBV6-1 TRBD2 - CAIVTSGVPREQFF
TRBV28 TRBD2 - CASSPLLAGGPGSYNEQFF
TRBV6-1 TRBD1 - CASSEGTGGPPLHF
TRBV15 - - CATSRGRKQPYEQYF
TRBV9 TRBD2 - CASSVAPGLAGDFVYEQFF